This T cell receptor beta chain was found in a study of Tregs in tolerant kidney transplant recipients. General study results and limits: The most relevant donor-specific Treg TCRbeta repertoire apparently came from expansion with activated donor B cells. Biological reproducibility was not directly addressed, but technical replication error appeared minimal.

Here immunoSEQ multiplex PCR was the method, and the copy in TCRdb shows in-frame clones only, minus some. Of roughly 45,000 clones listed, about 89% are singletons. As for this clone: Antigen unknown.

The germline V gene encodes CDR1 LGHNA and CDR2 YNFKEQ. This CDR3 spans 18 amino acids. The V end was cut by 4 bases, the J end by 0 bases, with 18 bases between. The sequence derives from a human donor in good health. The sample taken for sequencing was Tregs from blood. V gene TRBV4-2 combines with J gene TRBJ1-4; D is uncertain. The CDR3: CASSLRIAEATTNEKLFF. CDR3 nucleotides: TGTGCCAGCAGCCTCAGAATTGCCGAGGCCACAACTAATGAAAAACTGTTTTTT.